What follows is one TCR beta chain and its context. Its antigen is undetermined. The sample is drawn from a study of T cells in localized non-small cell lung cancer. Study-level points and caveats: Researchers found a median around 57 of the top 100 tumor clones in adjacent lung. A denser population of T cells in blood accompanied longer overall survival. Analysis by sequencing included only one tumor region, so heterogeneity remains possible.

Only in-frame clones appear in the TCRdb table, and some are missing; sequencing was by immunoSEQ multiplex PCR. The sample holds 20,000 to 25,000 clones; approximately 88% are singletons and the top ten take 13%. Germline V gene data show CDR1 as MNHEY and CDR2 as SMNVEV (reference sequence). The ends lost 9 bases at V and 4 bases at J; junction bases unmatched: 12. The CDR3 has 15 amino acids. The specimen was peripheral blood, collected before any cancer treatment. This receptor was obtained from a male donor aged 60 or over with stage I lung adenocarcinoma. The chain has TRBV27 and TRBJ2-1; 7 bases line up with TRBD1. The CDR3 reads CARNIAGTDYNEQFF. The CDR3 DNA reads TGTGCCAGGAATATCGCCGGGACAGATTACAATGAGCAGTTCTTC.